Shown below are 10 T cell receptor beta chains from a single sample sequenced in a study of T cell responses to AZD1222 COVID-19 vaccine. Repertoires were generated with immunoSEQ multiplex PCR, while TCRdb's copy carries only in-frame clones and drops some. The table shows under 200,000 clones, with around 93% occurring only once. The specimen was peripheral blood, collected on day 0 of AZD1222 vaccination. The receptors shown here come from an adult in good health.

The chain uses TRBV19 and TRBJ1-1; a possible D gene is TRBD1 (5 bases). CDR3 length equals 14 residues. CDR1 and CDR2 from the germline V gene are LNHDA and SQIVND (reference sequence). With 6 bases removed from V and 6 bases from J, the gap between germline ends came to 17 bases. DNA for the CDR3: TGTGCCAGTAGGCGTCACCAGGGTCTCGCTGAAGCTTTCTTT. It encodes CASRRHQGLAEAFF.

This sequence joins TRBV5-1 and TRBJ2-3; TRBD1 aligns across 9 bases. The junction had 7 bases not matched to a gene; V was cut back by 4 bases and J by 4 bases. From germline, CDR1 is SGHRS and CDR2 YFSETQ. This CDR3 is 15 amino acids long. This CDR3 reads CASSPGTGTADTQYF. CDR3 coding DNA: TGCGCCAGCAGCCCAGGGACAGGGACGGCAGATACGCAGTATTTT.

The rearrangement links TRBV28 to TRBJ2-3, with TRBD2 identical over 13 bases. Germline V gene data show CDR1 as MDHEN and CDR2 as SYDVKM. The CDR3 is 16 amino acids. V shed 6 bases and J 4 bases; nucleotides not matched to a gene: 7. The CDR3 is CASRQGLAGVADTQYF. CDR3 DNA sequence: TGTGCCAGCAGGCAAGGACTAGCGGGAGTTGCAGATACGCAGTATTTT.

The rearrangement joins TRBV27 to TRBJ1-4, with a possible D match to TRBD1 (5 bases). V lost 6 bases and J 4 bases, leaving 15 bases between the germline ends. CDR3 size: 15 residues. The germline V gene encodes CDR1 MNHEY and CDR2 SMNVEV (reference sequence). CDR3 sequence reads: CASSLTGRNNEKLFF. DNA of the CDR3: TGTGCCAGCAGCCTCACAGGACGGAATAATGAAAAACTGTTTTTT.

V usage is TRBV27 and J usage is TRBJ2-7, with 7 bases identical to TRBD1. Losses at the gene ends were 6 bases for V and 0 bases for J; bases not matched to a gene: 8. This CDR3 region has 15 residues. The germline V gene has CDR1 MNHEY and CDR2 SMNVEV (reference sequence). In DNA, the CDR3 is TGTGCCAGCAGAACTATTGACAGGGTCTCCTACGAGCAGTACTTC. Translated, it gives CASRTIDRVSYEQYF.

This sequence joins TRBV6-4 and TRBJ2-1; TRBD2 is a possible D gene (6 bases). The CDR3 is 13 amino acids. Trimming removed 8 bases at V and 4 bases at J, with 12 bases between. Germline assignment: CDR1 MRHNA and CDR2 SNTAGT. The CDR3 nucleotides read TGTGCCAGCCGCTCTAGCGCTTACAATGAGCAGTTCTTC. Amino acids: CASRSSAYNEQFF.

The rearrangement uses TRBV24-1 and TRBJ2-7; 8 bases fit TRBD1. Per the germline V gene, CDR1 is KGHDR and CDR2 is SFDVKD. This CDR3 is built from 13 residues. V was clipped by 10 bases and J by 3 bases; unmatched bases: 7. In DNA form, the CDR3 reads TGTGCCACAGGACAGGGAGGAATCTACGAGCAGTACTTC. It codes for CATGQGGIYEQYF.

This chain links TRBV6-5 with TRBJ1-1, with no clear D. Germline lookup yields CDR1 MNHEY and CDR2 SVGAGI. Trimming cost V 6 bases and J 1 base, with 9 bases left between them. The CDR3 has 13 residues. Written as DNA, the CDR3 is TGTGCCAGCAGGCGCGGAAGGAACACTGAAGCTTTCTTT. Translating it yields CASRRGRNTEAFF.

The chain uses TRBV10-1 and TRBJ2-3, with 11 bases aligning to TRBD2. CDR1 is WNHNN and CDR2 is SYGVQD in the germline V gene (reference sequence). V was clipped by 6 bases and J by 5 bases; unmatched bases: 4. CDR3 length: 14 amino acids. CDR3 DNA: TGCGCCAGCAGCCGACTAGCGGGATTAGATACGCAGTATTTT. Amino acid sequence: CASSRLAGLDTQYF.

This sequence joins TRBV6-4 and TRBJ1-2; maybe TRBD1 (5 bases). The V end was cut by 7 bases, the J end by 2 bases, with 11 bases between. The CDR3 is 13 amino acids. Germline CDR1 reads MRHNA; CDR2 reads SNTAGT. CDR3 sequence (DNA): TGTGCCAGCAACCCACGGGGCAACTATGGCTACACCTTC. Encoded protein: CASNPRGNYGYTF.